The sequence of this T cell receptor beta chain was determined in a study of T cell repertoires in cytomegalovirus infection (dated by TCRdb to about 2019). In terms of the full investigation: Alongside well-studied HLA-B-restricted epitopes, the peptide stimulations were aimed at recently identified HLA-C-restricted CMV epitopes, whose presentation resists viral immunomodulation. Because public TCR beta signatures pointed to carriage of CMV infection together with the matching HLA type, the HLA type of each donor mattered for the analysis. On the study overall, not on this receptor specifically: The ex vivo response was dominated by HLA-C-restricted CMV-specific TCR beta clonotypes, which also provided the single most frequent clonotype in two of eight donors. In both this cohort and an independent roughly 350-donor cohort, the cumulative frequency of public TCR beta family members distinguished carriers of CMV infection plus the relevant HLA type.

As for this clonotype: The target of this receptor is not known. Base qualities are not recorded, but no much larger clone differs from it by a single base.

The treatment or condition label for this specimen denotes: in vitro stimulation with specific CMV peptide epitopes to enrich CMV-specific T cells. Sequencing instrument: Illumina HiSeq 1500. The public reads were quality trimmed at Q25 with fastp and then assembled into clones with MiXCR by TCRdb, keeping productive beta chains. One record per CDR3 amino acid sequence lists the most common genes and DNA. Counted in this sample were around 900,000 distinct CDR3 sequences; around 30% of them appeared once. The top ten hold around 15% of the sample. Reading from cysteine to phenylalanine, the CDR3 counts 13 amino acids. Only the CDR3 DNA is retained, 39 bases long and in frame from the first base. Cut back by 0 bases and 6 bases, the V and J ends lie 10 bases apart. CDR1 and CDR2 (SGHRS, YFSETQ) derive from the germline V gene.

This sequence originates from a human donor in good health (CMV status not recorded). Some clones in this sample may be carry-over from other donors' samples. Recombination connected TRBV5-1 to TRBJ2-7; the D gene cannot be resolved reliably. This sample comprised cultured CD8+ T cells from PBMCs, obtained from culture after CMV antigen stimulation. The CDR3 amino acid sequence is: CASSLVGWPEQYF. At the DNA level, the sequence is TGCGCCAGCAGCTTGGTGGGGTGGCCCGAGCAGTACTTC.